The present T cell receptor beta chain was sequenced within a study of T-cell reconstitution after alpha-beta-depleted transplantation in children. This clonotype was seen many times. Its target is not known. The J segment lost 4 bases and the V segment lost 3 bases, leaving 2 bases of the junction unmatched. Germline assignment: CDR1 MNHEY and CDR2 SMNVEV (reference sequence). This CDR3 is built from 14 residues. Findings and caveats of the study: T-cell counts and diversity at one year following transplant were attributed mainly to newly produced T cells.

Unique molecular identifiers were built into the TCRbeta library. TCRdb reanalysed the PCR reads using MiXCR and keeps one entry per CDR3 protein. The top ten hold approximately 7.6% of the sample, which has around 270,000 distinct CDR3 sequences, 9.5% to 13% seen once. The chain uses TRBV27 and TRBJ1-1; 10 bases match TRBD1. This receptor was taken from a boy under three years old with acute myeloid leukemia, due to receive a stem cell transplant. The source was PBMCs, collected before TCRalphabeta/CD19-depleted stem cell transplant. The CDR3 reads CASSFGDRGTEAFF. In DNA, the CDR3 is TGTGCCAGCAGTTTTGGGGACAGGGGCACTGAAGCTTTCTTT.